These 30 T cell receptor beta chains were all obtained from the same sample, sequenced in a study of CD8 T cells in ankylosing spondylitis. TCRdb recomputed calls from the 5' RACE reads with MiXCR, one row per CDR3 protein. The sample includes 150,000 to 250,000 distinct CDR3 sequences, 10% to 15% of them seen just once. The sequencing sample was made of blood, either unsorted or a sorted T cell fraction (not recorded which). These receptors were collected from a male donor with ankylosing spondylitis or in good health (not recorded which).

In this sample, this clonotype turned up a few times. The chain links TRBV3-1 to TRBJ2-3, with 9 nucleotides matching TRBD2. With V trimmed by 5 bases and J by 4 bases, 13 bases remained unmatched. Germline values: CDR1 LGHDT, CDR2 YNNKEL (reference sequence). There are 17 residues in the CDR3. The CDR3 DNA reads as TGTGCCAGCAGCGAGAACTGGCGGGGGGGCAGGCCAGATACGCAGTATTTT. Translating gives CASSENWRGGRPDTQYF.

This clonotype was picked up many times. The V and J genes are TRBV2 and TRBJ1-2, with D possibly matching TRBD1 (5 bases). Trimming cost V 7 bases and J 8 bases, with 11 bases left between them. This CDR3 contains 11 residues. Germline assignment: CDR1 SNHLY and CDR2 FYNNEI. CDR3 sequence reads: CASNSGSGYTF. CDR3 coding DNA: TGTGCCAGCAATTCAGGGAGCGGCTACACCTTC.

The chain employs TRBV7-2 and TRBJ2-1, with 9 bases fitting TRBD2. The CDR3 totals 17 residues. Germline V gene lookup returns CDR1 SGHTA and CDR2 FQGNSA. Unmatched junction bases numbered 8, after V lost 5 bases and J lost 0 bases. The CDR3 region is CASSRSGGPLSYNEQFF. The CDR3 DNA sequence: TGTGCCAGCAGCCGTAGCGGGGGTCCCCTCTCCTACAATGAGCAGTTCTTC.

Ten or more counts support this clonotype. The chain recombines TRBV24-1 with TRBJ2-3; D is undetermined. V was trimmed by 3 bases and J by 3 bases, leaving 9 bases between them. CDR1 and CDR2 (germline): KGHDR, SFDVKD. This CDR3 contains 14 residues. The chain's CDR3 is CATSDNRETDTQYF. CDR3 DNA: TGTGCCACCAGTGATAACAGAGAAACAGATACGCAGTATTTT.

V is TRBV6-1 and J is TRBJ2-1, with 8 positions matching TRBD2. V was clipped by 5 bases and J by 9 bases; unmatched bases: 12. From germline, CDR1 is MNHNS and CDR2 SASEGT. This CDR3 has 15 residues. The DNA for the CDR3 is TGTGCCAGCAGTCGGGGGAGCGGGAGAAAGGGTGAGCAGTTCTTC. Protein: CASSRGSGRKGEQFF.

The chain combines TRBV7-6 with TRBJ2-7, with TRBD2 identical over 8 bases. V lost 6 bases to trimming and J lost 6 bases; unmatched junction nucleotides: 10. Germline values: CDR1 SGHVS, CDR2 FNYEAQ. The CDR3 has 14 residues. The CDR3: CASSSGTSITEQYF. DNA of the CDR3: TGTGCCAGCAGTTCCGGGACTAGTATCACCGAGCAGTACTTC.

The chain carries TRBV10-3 and TRBJ1-2, with D uncertain. This CDR3 is built from 13 residues. Per germline, CDR1 ENHRY and CDR2 SYGVKD. V was cut by 0 bases and J by 6 bases, with 8 bases left in between. The CDR3 reads CAISESSVDGYTF. In DNA, the CDR3 is TGTGCCATCAGTGAGTCTAGCGTCGATGGCTACACCTTC.

The chain is built from TRBV9 and TRBJ2-2, with unresolved D. The CDR3 loop spans 17 amino acids. Looked up from germline, CDR1 is SGDLS and CDR2 is YYNGEE. V dropped 0 bases and J dropped 3 bases, with 15 bases sitting between them. This CDR3 is CASSVEEIAWDTGELFF. CDR3 DNA sequence: TGTGCCAGCAGCGTAGAGGAAATAGCTTGGGACACCGGGGAGCTGTTTTTT.

This chain connects TRBV5-1 to TRBJ1-2; 9 bases match TRBD1. The CDR3 covers 14 residues. Germline V lookup: CDR1 SGHRS, CDR2 YFSETQ. The J segment lost 7 bases and the V segment lost 4 bases, leaving 8 bases of the junction unmatched. The CDR3 sequence is CASSPGQGSGGYTF. The DNA for the CDR3 is TGCGCCAGCAGCCCGGGACAGGGATCTGGTGGCTACACCTTC.

The V and J genes are TRBV20-1 and TRBJ2-3; the D call may be TRBD1 or TRBD2 (6 bases each). The CDR3 has 11 residues. Germline values: CDR1 DFQATT, CDR2 SNEGSKA (reference sequence). In DNA form, the CDR3 reads TGCAGCCTGACGAAGGGGGGTACGCAGTATTTT. It yields the protein CSLTKGGTQYF.

In its sample, this clonotype was seen a few times. The J gene is TRBJ2-7, the V gene TRBV6-2 or TRBV6-3; 11 bases align to TRBD2. This CDR3 contains 15 residues. Germline V lookup: CDR1 MNHEY, CDR2 SVGEGT. The ends lost 7 bases at V and 2 bases at J; junction bases unmatched: 7. The CDR3 spells CASTTKTSGAYEQYF. The CDR3 DNA reads TGTGCCAGCACCACGAAGACTAGCGGGGCCTACGAGCAGTACTTC.

The genes are TRBV20-1 and TRBJ1-5; TRBD1 is a possible D gene (5 bases). This CDR3 is 14 amino acids long. Germline V gene lookup returns CDR1 DFQATT and CDR2 SNEGSKA (reference sequence). V shed 0 bases and J shed 7 bases, with 13 bases lying between them. The CDR3: CSARDGGLGQPQHF. CDR3 sequence (DNA): TGCAGTGCTAGAGATGGGGGGTTAGGGCAGCCCCAGCATTTT.

Many counts were recorded for this clonotype. The chain joins TRBV12-3 or TRBV12-4 to TRBJ2-7; D is unclear. V lost 0 bases and J lost 5, with 8 bases in between. The CDR3 sequence is 13 residues long. This CDR3 is CASSLAGRNEQYF. The DNA of the CDR3 is TGTGCCAGCAGTTTAGCGGGTCGTAACGAGCAGTACTTC.

This clonotype was detected ten times or more. The chain employs TRBV4-1 and TRBJ1-6, with D perhaps TRBD1 (5 bases). CDR1 MGHRA and CDR2 YSYEKL come from the germline V gene. There are 15 residues in the CDR3. Trimming took off 3 bases at V and 4 bases at J, with 10 bases between the two ends. Written as DNA, the CDR3 is TGCGCCAGCAGCCAGGGGCCCGGATATAATTCACCCCTCCACTTT. Residues: CASSQGPGYNSPLHF.

The gene calls are TRBV11-3 and TRBJ2-1, with D uncertain. The germline V and J ends were trimmed by 5 bases and 3 bases, with 8 bases remaining between them. Germline V gives CDR1 SGHNT, CDR2 YENEEA. The CDR3 is 13 amino acids. CDR3 DNA sequence: TGTGCCAGCAGCACAGCAGGCTACAATGAGCAGTTCTTC. As protein: CASSTAGYNEQFF.

Comment on this clonotype: At one boundary the junction diverges from the germline segment, which might be a read error. The chain combines TRBV27 with TRBJ2-7; 9 bases agree with TRBD1. Germline V CDR1 and CDR2: MNHEY, SMNVEV (reference sequence). This CDR3 has 11 amino acids. For the CDR3, the DNA is TGTGCCAGCCGGACAGGGGTTCTACGGGACTTC. Translated, it gives CASRTGVLRDF.

This clonotype was seen a handful of times. The chain is built from TRBV5-1 and TRBJ2-1; 7 bases match TRBD1. V was clipped by 4 bases and J by 4 bases; unmatched bases: 8. CDR1 is SGHRS and CDR2 is YFSETQ in the germline V gene. This CDR3 contains 15 residues. The DNA for the CDR3 is TGCGCCAGCAGCACGGGGACAGCAAGTTACAATGAGCAGTTCTTC. Translation gives CASSTGTASYNEQFF.

On this clonotype: Compared with germline, one end of the junction differs, possibly owing to a read error. The chain is built from TRBV30 and TRBJ1-2; TRBD1 matches 7 bases. The germline V gene has CDR1 GTSNPN and CDR2 SVGIG (reference sequence). The CDR3 runs 11 residues. This CDR3 reads CTWMSGGIHTF. In DNA, the CDR3 is TGTACCTGGATGTCAGGGGGGATCCACACCTTC.

The V gene is TRBV2, the J gene TRBJ2-7; possibly TRBD2 for D (5 bases). This CDR3 spans 13 amino acids. V lost 7 bases to trimming and J lost 3 bases, with 13 bases between them. The V gene's germline CDR1 is SNHLY and CDR2 FYNNEI. The CDR3 is CASTALRDYEQYF. In nucleotides, the CDR3 is TGTGCCAGCACCGCTTTACGGGACTACGAGCAGTACTTC.

This clonotype showed up many times. The chain links TRBV12-3 or TRBV12-4 to TRBJ2-7; a possible D gene is TRBD2 (6 bases). The CDR3 sequence is 14 residues long. Trimming stripped 5 bases from V and 3 bases from J, with 14 bases between. DNA for the CDR3: TGTGCCAGCAGTCCTCGACTAGGAGGCTACGAGCAGTACTTC. It translates to CASSPRLGGYEQYF.

The rearrangement uses TRBV20-1 and TRBJ2-7; no reliable D call. Trimming took 0 bases from V and 1 from J, leaving 10 bases between them. The germline CDR1 and CDR2 sequences are DFQATT and SNEGSKA (reference sequence). The CDR3 is 14 residues long. The CDR3: CSARDRGVSYEQYF. In nucleotides, the CDR3 is TGCAGTGCTAGAGATAGAGGTGTTTCCTACGAGCAGTACTTC.

The chain is built from TRBV4-1 and TRBJ2-3; 11 nucleotides line up with TRBD2. Trimming at V came to 3 bases and at J to 4 bases, leaving 6 bases not matched to a gene. Germline V CDR1 and CDR2: MGHRA, YSYEKL. The CDR3 is made up of 16 amino acids. The CDR3 is CASSHTLAGGPDTQYF. In nucleotides, the CDR3 is TGCGCCAGCAGCCACACCCTAGCGGGGGGCCCAGATACGCAGTATTTT.

The V gene is TRBV3-1, the J gene TRBJ2-7, with D uncertain. Germline CDR1 is LGHDT and CDR2 is YNNKEL (reference sequence). Deletions cut 3 bases from V and 3 bases from J, with 12 bases between. The CDR3 spans 14 residues. The CDR3 reads CASSHPGLNYEQYF. For the CDR3, the DNA is TGTGCCAGCAGCCATCCGGGTTTAAACTACGAGCAGTACTTC.

This clonotype was found a few times. In nucleotides, the CDR3 is TGTGCCAGCAGTTTTGGGGCACTGGAGGGGGCCGGGGAGCTGTTTTTT. Its protein is CASSFGALEGAGELFF. The V and J genes are TRBV27 and TRBJ2-2; D may correspond to TRBD1 or TRBD2 (6 bases each). The V end lost 3 bases, the J end lost 6 bases, and 17 bases lay between the germline ends. From germline, CDR1 is MNHEY and CDR2 SMNVEV (reference sequence). The CDR3 consists of 16 residues.

This clonotype was counted between two and nine times. The chain carries TRBV9 and TRBJ1-2; D unclear. CDR1 SGDLS and CDR2 YYNGEE come from the germline V gene. There are 14 residues in the CDR3. The V end lost 0 bases, the J end lost 5 bases, and 11 bases lay between the germline ends. CDR3 coding DNA: TGTGCCAGCAGCGTAGGTCGTTTGAGTTATGGCTACACCTTC. Encoded protein: CASSVGRLSYGYTF.

The sample holds many counts of this clonotype. The J gene is TRBJ2-3, the V gene TRBV5-6; TRBD2 agrees at 8 bases. The CDR3 loop spans 15 amino acids. The junction had 8 bases not matched to a gene; V was cut back by 3 bases and J by 5 bases. Germline V gene sequence: CDR1 SGHDT, CDR2 YYEEEE. The CDR3 sequence: CASSWMSGGRDTQYF. DNA for the CDR3: TGTGCCAGCAGCTGGATGAGCGGGGGACGAGATACGCAGTATTTT. Full variable domain (rest looked up from reference TRBV5-6 and TRBJ2-3): DAGVTQSPTHLIKTRGQQVTLRCSPKSGHDTVSWYQQALGQGPQFIFQYYEEEERQRGNFPDRFSGHQFPNYSSELNVNALLLGDSALYLCASSWMSGGRDTQYFGPGTRLTVL.

The rearrangement uses TRBV2 and TRBJ1-1; TRBD1 aligns across 9 bases. Germline lookup yields CDR1 SNHLY and CDR2 FYNNEI. CDR3 length equals 14 residues. Losses at the gene ends were 9 bases for V and 5 bases for J; bases not matched to a gene: 10. The chain's CDR3 is CARPSETGGTEAFF. The CDR3, as DNA: TGTGCCAGACCGTCAGAGACAGGGGGAACTGAAGCTTTCTTT.

The chain has TRBV6-1 and TRBJ1-1, with a weak D call TRBD1 (5 bases). V was clipped by 7 bases and J by 0 bases, with 12 bases between them. Germline-derived CDR1 and CDR2 are MNHNS and SASEGT. CDR3 size: 14 residues. The CDR3 spells CASNLQVMNTEAFF. The CDR3 nucleotides are TGTGCCAGCAACCTACAGGTTATGAACACTGAAGCTTTCTTT.

The V call is TRBV5-1, the J call TRBJ1-1; 10 nucleotides agree with TRBD1. CDR1 is SGHRS and CDR2 is YFSETQ in the germline V gene. Trimming cost V 4 bases and J 5 bases; bases outside gene matches: 5. This CDR3 is 14 amino acids long. The CDR3 nucleotides are TGCGCCAGCAGCAGGGGACAGGGGCCTACTGAAGCTTTCTTT. Its protein product is CASSRGQGPTEAFF.

The rearrangement joins TRBV4-2 to TRBJ1-5; no firm D call. Trimming removed 1 base from V and 1 base from J, with 5 bases in between. This CDR3 contains 14 residues. From germline, CDR1 is LGHNA and CDR2 YNFKEQ. The CDR3 loop is CASSQGLSNQPQHF. DNA for the CDR3: TGTGCCAGCAGCCAAGGATTAAGCAATCAGCCCCAGCATTTT.